Below, 18 T cell receptor beta chains from the same sample are listed, as sequenced in a study of CD8 T cells in Susac syndrome. Random hexamers were used to reverse transcribe roughly 0.45 to 1 ug of RNA. A single record per CDR3 protein comes from TCRdb applying MiXCR to the immunoSEQ multiplex PCR reads. This table holds about 250,000 distinct CDR3 sequences, 85% to 95% found once. The sequenced sample was CD4+ T cells from PBMCs. The receptors here all came from a human donor with multiple sclerosis.

J is TRBJ1-2 and V is TRBV12-3 or TRBV12-4, with D hard to call. CDR3 length: 11 residues. Deletions cut 6 bases from V and 8 bases from J, with 10 bases between. The CDR3 sequence is CASSRLLGYTF. DNA of the CDR3: TGTGCCAGCAGCCGCCTCTTGGGCTACACCTTC.

The V call is TRBV5-1, the J call TRBJ2-1; the match to TRBD1 covers 7 bases. This CDR3 region has 14 residues. CDR1 and CDR2 from the germline V gene are SGHRS and YFSETQ. Unmatched junction bases numbered 7, after V lost 4 bases and J lost 6 bases. The CDR3 protein is CASSGTGVANEQFF. The CDR3 bases are TGCGCCAGCAGCGGAACAGGGGTGGCCAATGAGCAGTTCTTC. The complete variable domain, with remaining parts taken from reference TRBV5-1 and TRBJ2-1, reads KAGVTQTPRYLIKTRGQQVTLSCSPISGHRSVSWYQQTPGQGLQFLFEYFSETQRNKGNFPGRFSGRQFSNSRSEMNVSTLELGDSALYLCASSGTGVANEQFFGPGTRLTVL.

This clonotype was counted a single time. This chain connects TRBV27 to TRBJ2-4; the match to TRBD1 covers 7 bases. Germline values: CDR1 MNHEY, CDR2 SMNVEV (reference sequence). The CDR3 loop spans 14 amino acids. The ends lost 2 bases at V and 13 bases at J; junction bases unmatched: 11. The CDR3 here is CASSLRDREPVQYF. The CDR3, as DNA: TGTGCCAGCAGTTTACGAGACAGGGAGCCCGTACAGTACTTC.

The chain recombines TRBV29-1 with TRBJ2-4; D call uncertain. V lost 4 bases and J lost 13, with 23 bases in between. This CDR3 is built from 14 residues. CDR1 SQVTM and CDR2 ANQGSEA come from the germline V gene. The CDR3 here is CSVVDVASRALQYF. The CDR3 coding sequence is TGCAGCGTTGTAGATGTGGCGTCCCGCGCCCTCCAGTACTTC.

This rearrangement joins TRBV12-3 or TRBV12-4 to TRBJ1-6; possibly TRBD1 for D (5 bases). Trimming cost V 3 bases and J 6 bases, with 9 bases left between them. The CDR3 is made up of 14 amino acids. CDR3 DNA: TGTGCCAGCAGTTTGAGGGACTCTAATTCACCCCTCCACTTT. It translates to CASSLRDSNSPLHF.

The rearrangement joins TRBV27 to TRBJ2-5; 11 bases are a match to TRBD2. Trimming took 3 bases from V and 4 from J; bases not matched to a gene: 4. CDR3 size: 15 residues. Germline CDR1 is MNHEY and CDR2 is SMNVEV (reference sequence). The CDR3 DNA reads TGTGCCAGCAGTTTCCGTGGACTAGCGGGAGAGACCCAGTACTTC. Amino acids: CASSFRGLAGETQYF.

CDR3 nucleotides: TGTGCCAGCAGTCCAGAGGGCCACAGGCTGAACACTGAAGCTTTCTTT. Translation gives CASSPEGHRLNTEAFF. This chain connects TRBV6-4 to TRBJ1-1; weak D call: TRBD1 (5 bases). The CDR3 is 16 residues long. Germline V CDR1 and CDR2: MRHNA, SNTAGT. The V end lost 5 bases, the J end lost 0 bases, and 16 bases lay between the germline ends.

The V call is TRBV6-2 or TRBV6-3, the J call TRBJ2-1; D unresolved. Trimming took off 6 bases at V and 9 bases at J, with 21 bases between the two ends. This CDR3 region has 15 residues. CDR1 and CDR2 (germline): MNHEY, SVGEGT. The CDR3 region is CASSNLDGSGPEQFF. The DNA of the CDR3 is TGTGCCAGCAGCAACCTAGACGGGTCTGGCCCTGAGCAGTTCTTC.

The CDR3 here is CASSAGTGSDTQYF. CDR3 in DNA: TGTGCCAGCAGCGCCGGGACAGGGTCAGATACGCAGTATTTT. The V call is TRBV9, the J call TRBJ2-3, with TRBD1 matching over 9 bases. Germline assignment: CDR1 SGDLS and CDR2 YYNGEE. J lost 4 bases, V lost 3 bases, and 3 bases had no gene match. The length of the CDR3 is 14 residues.

The rearrangement links TRBV27 to TRBJ2-1; D gene uncertain. Germline assignment: CDR1 MNHEY and CDR2 SMNVEV (reference sequence). The CDR3 runs 18 residues. V was trimmed by 2 bases and J by 0 bases, leaving 17 bases between them. The DNA for the CDR3 is TGTGCCAGCAGTTTACCCTCTCCTTTAATGAGCTCCTACAATGAGCAGTTCTTC. It translates to CASSLPSPLMSSYNEQFF.

The gene calls are TRBV9 and TRBJ2-3, with 8 bases identical to TRBD2. After removal of 1 base from V and 5 bases from J, the junction contained 3 bases not matched to a gene. Germline V gene sequence: CDR1 SGDLS, CDR2 YYNGEE. The CDR3 length is 14 residues. This chain's CDR3 is CASSVSLAGDTQYF. The CDR3 nucleotides read TGTGCCAGCAGCGTAAGCCTAGCGGGAGATACGCAGTATTTT. Full variable domain (rest looked up from reference TRBV9 and TRBJ2-3): DSGVTQTPKHLITATGQRVTLRCSPRSGDLSVYWYQQSLDQGLQFLIQYYNGEERAKGNILERFSAQQFPDLHSELNLSSLELGDSALYFCASSVSLAGDTQYFGPGTRLTVL.

The chain couples TRBV5-1 to TRBJ1-1, with D possibly matching TRBD1 (5 bases). V was trimmed by 0 bases and J by 4 bases, leaving 13 bases between them. Germline V gene lookup returns CDR1 SGHRS and CDR2 YFSETQ. The CDR3 runs 15 residues. The CDR3: CASSLAVTRGTEAFF. Here the CDR3 DNA reads TGCGCCAGCAGCTTGGCCGTGACGAGGGGCACTGAAGCTTTCTTT.

The chain couples TRBV5-1 to TRBJ2-2, with 7 nucleotides matching TRBD1. The CDR3 sequence is 16 residues long. CDR1 is SGHRS and CDR2 is YFSETQ in the germline V gene. With 1 base clipped from V and 6 bases from J, the junction kept 9 bases outside the gene matches. CDR3 DNA: TGCGCCAGCAGCTTGACTGGGACAGAGACGGCCGGGGAGCTGTTTTTT. It translates to CASSLTGTETAGELFF.

The chain has TRBV6-5 and TRBJ2-5; 12 nucleotides align to TRBD2. Germline lookup yields CDR1 MNHEY and CDR2 SVGAGI. With 4 bases clipped from V and 3 bases from J, the junction kept 6 bases outside the gene matches. This CDR3 has 16 residues. The CDR3: CASSLNGLAGKETQYF. In nucleotides, the CDR3 is TGTGCCAGCAGTTTAAACGGACTAGCGGGGAAAGAGACCCAGTACTTC.

The rearrangement links TRBV12-5 to TRBJ2-1; 8 bases align to TRBD2. After removal of 3 bases from V and 6 bases from J, the junction contained 7 bases not matched to a gene. The CDR3 spans 15 residues. The germline V gene has CDR1 LGHNT and CDR2 FRNRAP. CDR3 in amino acids: CASGFGSGAPNEQFF. As DNA, the CDR3 is TGTGCTAGTGGTTTTGGTAGCGGGGCGCCCAATGAGCAGTTCTTC.

The chain joins TRBV30 to TRBJ2-5; the match to TRBD2 covers 10 bases. V shed 3 bases and J 4 bases; nucleotides not matched to a gene: 5. The CDR3 is 14 amino acids. Germline CDR1 is GTSNPN and CDR2 is SVGIG (reference sequence). CDR3 sequence reads: CAWRTSGGGETQYF. The CDR3 nucleotides read TGTGCCTGGAGAACCAGCGGGGGGGGAGAGACCCAGTACTTC.

The chain has TRBV24-1 and TRBJ2-3; 9 bases are shared with TRBD2. Germline values: CDR1 KGHDR, CDR2 SFDVKD. The CDR3 totals 16 residues. V trimming: 9 bases; J trimming: 0 bases; junction bases outside the gene matches: 9. In nucleotides, the CDR3 is TGTGCCACCTCAGGGAGCGGGAGGAGTAGCACAGATACGCAGTATTTT. As protein: CATSGSGRSSTDTQYF.

As regards this clonotype: Its ends do not fully match the called genes, so a read error is possible. The chain couples TRBV7-7 to TRBJ2-2, with D perhaps matching TRBD1 or TRBD2 (5 bases each). In germline, CDR1 is SSHAT, CDR2 FNYEAQ (reference sequence). This CDR3 contains 15 residues. CDR3 loop: CASSLGQGDTGELFF. CDR3 bases: TGTGCTAGCAGCTTAGGCCAGGGAGACACCGGGGAGCTGTTTTTT.